Following are 2 T cell receptor beta chains from one sample sequenced in a study of tumour-infiltrating T cells in Burkitt lymphoma. Assay: immunoSEQ multiplex PCR; the TCRdb copy retains only in-frame clones and omits some. The sample carries approximately 46,000 clones, 31% recorded once. The sample was tumor tissue. These receptors originate from a human donor with Burkitt lymphoma.

The chain employs TRBV4-3 and TRBJ1-2; D might be TRBD1 (6 bases). This CDR3 comprises 14 residues. Germline values: CDR1 LGHNA, CDR2 YSLEER. The germline V and J ends were trimmed by 1 base and 5 bases, with 11 bases remaining between them. The CDR3 region has the DNA TGCGCCAGCAGCCAAGTCGGACAGAGTTATGGCTACACCTTC. Its translation: CASSQVGQSYGYTF.

This clone appeared a single time. This rearrangement joins TRBV19 to TRBJ2-7, with D possibly being TRBD1 (6 bases). The V end lost 6 bases, the J end lost 3 bases, and 18 bases lay between the germline ends. The CDR3 runs 15 residues. CDR1 LNHDA and CDR2 SQIVND come from the germline V gene (reference sequence). The CDR3 protein is CASRVQGSGYYEQYF. The CDR3 nucleotides are TGTGCCAGTAGGGTACAGGGTTCGGGTTACTACGAGCAGTACTTC.